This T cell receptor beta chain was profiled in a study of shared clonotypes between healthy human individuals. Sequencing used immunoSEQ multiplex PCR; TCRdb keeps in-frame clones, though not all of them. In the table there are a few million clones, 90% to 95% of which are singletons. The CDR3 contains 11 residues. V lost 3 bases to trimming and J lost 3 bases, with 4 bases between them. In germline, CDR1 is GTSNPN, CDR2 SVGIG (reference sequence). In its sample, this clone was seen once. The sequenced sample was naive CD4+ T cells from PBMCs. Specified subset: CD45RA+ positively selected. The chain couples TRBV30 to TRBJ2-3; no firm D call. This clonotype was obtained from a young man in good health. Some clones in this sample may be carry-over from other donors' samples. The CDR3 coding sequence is TGTGCCTGGAGCAAAACAGATACGCAGTATTTT. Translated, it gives CAWSKTDTQYF. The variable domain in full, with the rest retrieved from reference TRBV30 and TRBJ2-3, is SQTIHQWPATLVQPVGSPLSLECTVEGTSNPNLYWYRQAAGRGLQLLFYSVGIGQISSEVPQNLSASRPQDRQFILSSKKLLLSDSGFYLCAWSKTDTQYFGPGTRLTVL.